This TCR beta chain was found in a study of blood T cell repertoires in COVID-19. Study in general: Samples representing acute and convalescent COVID-19 were sourced from the United States, Italy and Spain. From T cells, B-cell-depleted T cells, or PBMCs came the material, which was cDNA or gDNA.

Original analysis: Nucleated cell counts were estimated from reference gene primer amplification. Produced via immunoSEQ multiplex PCR; TCRdb's table is partial and in-frame only. Clone size and the V and J calls come from that table; the DNA yielded D and trimming. The sample includes some 15,000 clones, less than 80% seen only once; the top ten take 25% to 35%. The CDR3 length is 13 residues. The germline V gene has CDR1 LNHDA and CDR2 SQIVND (reference sequence). The V gene lost 8 bases and the J gene lost 2 bases, with 11 bases spanning the gap. This clonotype originated in a man aged 65 to 79 with active or convalescent COVID-19. Sequencing used peripheral blood. This chain joins TRBV19 and TRBJ2-3; D is unresolved. The CDR3 is CASSSTATDTQYF. CDR3 bases: TGTGCCAGTTCGTCGACTGCCACAGATACGCAGTATTTT.